This TCR beta chain was captured in a study of T-cell memory formation after mild COVID-19. Study information: Most TCR clusters belonged to a single donor.

MiXCR, run by TCRdb on the 5' RACE reads, gives a single entry per CDR3 protein. Of roughly 160,000 distinct CDR3 sequences in the sample, under 14% were seen once. This clonotype has more than one count but fewer than ten. Its antigen is unknown. The V gene's germline CDR1 is SQVTM and CDR2 ANQGSEA. Trimming took off 8 bases at V and 4 bases at J, with 27 bases between the two ends. CDR3 length: 16 residues. Notes on the study in general: Prior to infection, memory already included some responding clones, suggesting cross-reactive memory joined. Among clones peaking at day 37 in the second wave, SARS-CoV-2 specificity remained unconfirmed.

This sequence joins TRBV29-1 and TRBJ2-7, with TRBD2 as a possible D gene (5 bases). The source of this sequence is a man aged 18 to 30 who had mild COVID-19 (a few samples of this study predate the infection). Cell type and time point are not known. The sequenced material came from PBMCs or a T cell subset sorted from them (not recorded which). The CDR3: CSPMAVWAATGYEQYV. In DNA form, the CDR3 reads TGCAGCCCCATGGCCGTGTGGGCAGCTACGGGGTACGAGCAGTACGTC.